These 12 T cell receptor beta chains originate from one sample sequenced in a study of blood T cell repertoires in COVID-19. Generated by immunoSEQ multiplex PCR, the TCRdb table keeps only in-frame clones and is missing some. The table lists about 440,000 clones, 80% to 90% of them singletons. The sequenced sample was peripheral blood. The receptors originated from a woman aged 30 to 39 with acute or convalescent COVID-19.

This clone has just one count. CDR3 loop: CASRRTSNTEAFF. The CDR3 DNA sequence: TGTGCCAGCAGACGGACAAGCAACACTGAAGCTTTCTTT. This chain uses TRBV27 with TRBJ1-1; D perhaps matches TRBD1 (5 bases). Per germline, CDR1 MNHEY and CDR2 SMNVEV (reference sequence). The CDR3 extends over 13 amino acids. V gave up 6 bases and J gave up 2 bases, with 10 bases separating them.

The rearrangement links TRBV5-4 to TRBJ1-3, with TRBD1 matching 8 bases. V dropped 0 bases and J dropped 5; count of bases not matched to a gene: 4. The CDR3 length is 15 residues. Germline-derived CDR1 and CDR2 are SGHNT and YYREEE (reference sequence). CDR3 residues: CASSLEDRGRNTIYF. The CDR3 region has the DNA TGTGCCAGCAGCTTGGAAGACAGGGGACGAAACACCATATATTTT.

The rearrangement uses TRBV9 and TRBJ2-7, with D maybe TRBD1 (5 bases). This CDR3 spans 14 amino acids. Trimming removed 3 bases from V and 1 base from J, with 11 bases in between. Per germline, CDR1 SGDLS and CDR2 YYNGEE. CDR3 in amino acids: CASSAGFASYEQYF. The CDR3 DNA sequence: TGTGCCAGCAGCGCAGGGTTCGCGTCCTACGAGCAGTACTTC.

The chain combines TRBV10-3 with TRBJ1-2; perhaps TRBD1 as D (6 bases). The V gene lost 3 bases and the J gene lost 6 bases, with 11 bases spanning the gap. Germline values: CDR1 ENHRY, CDR2 SYGVKD. CDR3 size: 13 residues. The chain's CDR3 is CAISDRGSDGYTF. For the CDR3, the DNA is TGTGCCATCAGTGACAGGGGTAGTGATGGCTACACCTTC.

This chain connects TRBV6-5 to TRBJ2-7; D gene unclear. V lost 6 bases to trimming and J lost 6 bases, with 9 bases between them. This CDR3 is built from 11 residues. Per the germline V gene, CDR1 is MNHEY and CDR2 is SVGAGI. The chain's CDR3 is CASRLGSEQYF. The CDR3 region has the DNA TGTGCCAGCAGGCTAGGATCCGAGCAGTACTTC.

This clone was observed a few times. This chain links TRBV6-4 with TRBJ2-1; 11 nucleotides match TRBD2. CDR1 and CDR2 from the germline V gene are MRHNA and SNTAGT. This CDR3 is built from 15 residues. J gave up 5 bases and V 6 bases, and 6 bases lay outside the gene matches. As DNA, the CDR3 is TGTGCCAGCAGCCCGACTAGCGGGGATCACAATGAGCAGTTCTTC. Translation: CASSPTSGDHNEQFF.

The V call is TRBV6-1, the J call TRBJ2-5; no clear D. This CDR3 has 14 residues. Trimming took off 0 bases at V and 0 bases at J, with 5 bases between the two ends. CDR1 and CDR2 from the germline V gene are MNHNS and SASEGT. CDR3 DNA: TGTGCCAGCAGTGAAGCGGGCAACCAAGAGACCCAGTACTTC. It specifies CASSEAGNQETQYF.

This chain joins TRBV3-1 (or the pseudogene TRBV3-2) and TRBJ2-7; TRBD1 is a possible D gene (5 bases). The germline V gene has CDR1 LGHDT and CDR2 YNNKEL (reference sequence). The CDR3 is 14 residues long. V gave up 3 bases and J gave up 7 bases, with 16 bases separating them. CDR3 sequence reads: CASSQVVQGQEQYF. In DNA, the CDR3 is TGTGCCAGCAGCCAGGTAGTTCAGGGCCAAGAGCAGTACTTC.

This chain uses TRBV6-5 with TRBJ1-1; D gene ambiguous. Germline-derived CDR1 and CDR2 are MNHEY and SVGAGI. Trimming shortened V by 0 bases and J by 2 bases, and 7 bases separated the two germline ends. There are 14 residues in the CDR3. The CDR3: CASSYSRINTEAFF. CDR3 nucleotides: TGTGCCAGCAGTTACTCGAGGATTAACACTGAAGCTTTCTTT.

V usage is TRBV5-4 and J usage is TRBJ2-2; 13 bases match TRBD2. After removal of 3 bases from V and 5 bases from J, the junction contained 10 bases not matched to a gene. This CDR3 has 18 residues. Germline values: CDR1 SGHNT, CDR2 YYREEE (reference sequence). This chain's CDR3 is CASSSGLAGARGTGELFF. The CDR3 region has the DNA TGTGCCAGCAGCTCTGGACTAGCGGGGGCTAGGGGGACCGGGGAGCTGTTTTTT.

The chain joins TRBV21-1 to TRBJ2-7; no check of the table's D call, TRBD1, against the DNA was made. TRBV21-1 is deemed a pseudogene. CDR3 length: 22 amino acids. CDR3 nucleotides: TGTGCCAGCAGCTTACGCCCCCGAACCGGGACAAGGCCTGGTGGGGCCTCCTACGAGCAGTACTTC. It specifies CASSLRPRTGTRPGGASYEQYF.

This clone was recorded only once. The J gene is TRBJ2-1, the V gene TRBV11-3; no reliable D call. The CDR3 sequence is 13 residues long. Germline assignment: CDR1 SGHNT and CDR2 YENEEA. V lost 1 base, J lost 6 bases, and 7 bases lay in between. This chain's CDR3 is CASSLGSSNEQFF. For the CDR3, the DNA is TGTGCCAGCAGCTTAGGTTCTTCCAATGAGCAGTTCTTC.